This T cell receptor (beta chain) was captured by sequencing in a study of blood T cell repertoires in COVID-19. Study as a whole: Sample material is recorded as cDNA or gDNA derived from T cells, B-cell-depleted T cells, or PBMCs.

Authors' methods: Estimation of nucleated cell counts relied on the amplification of reference gene primers. The protocol was immunoSEQ multiplex PCR, while the TCRdb copy is restricted to in-frame clones and leaves out a portion. That table is the source of V, J and clone size, and D and trimming were worked out from the DNA. This table has hundreds of thousands of clones, 82% appearing once. This clone has a single count. Source material: peripheral blood. The TCR comes from a woman aged 70-85 years with acute or convalescent COVID-19.

As DNA, the CDR3 is TGTGCCAGCAGCTTAGAAGGACAGGTTGGAGGCTACACCTTC. Translation: CASSLEGQVGGYTF. The rearrangement links TRBV7-9 to TRBJ1-2, with TRBD1 identical over 7 bases. The V and J ends lost 1 base and 8 bases, in that order; junction bases with no gene match: 7. This CDR3 has 14 amino acids. Germline values: CDR1 SEHNR, CDR2 FQNEAQ (reference sequence).